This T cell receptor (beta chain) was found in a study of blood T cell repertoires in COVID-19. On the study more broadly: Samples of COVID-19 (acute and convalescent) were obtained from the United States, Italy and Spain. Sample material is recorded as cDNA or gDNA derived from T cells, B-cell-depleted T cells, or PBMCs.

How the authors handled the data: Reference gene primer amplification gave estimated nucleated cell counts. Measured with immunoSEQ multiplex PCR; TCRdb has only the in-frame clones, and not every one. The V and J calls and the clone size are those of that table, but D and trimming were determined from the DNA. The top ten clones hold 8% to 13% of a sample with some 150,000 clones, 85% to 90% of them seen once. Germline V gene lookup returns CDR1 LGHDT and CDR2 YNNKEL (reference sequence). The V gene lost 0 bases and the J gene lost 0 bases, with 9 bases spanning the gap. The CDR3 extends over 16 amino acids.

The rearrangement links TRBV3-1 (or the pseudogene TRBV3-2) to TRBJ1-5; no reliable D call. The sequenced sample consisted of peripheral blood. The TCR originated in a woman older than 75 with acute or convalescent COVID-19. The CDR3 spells CASSQDFTYSNQPQHF. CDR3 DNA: TGTGCCAGCAGCCAAGACTTCACCTATAGCAATCAGCCCCAGCATTTT.